Listed below are T cell receptor beta chains from one sample, sequenced in a study of T cell responses to AZD1222 COVID-19 vaccine. Generated by immunoSEQ multiplex PCR, the TCRdb table keeps only in-frame clones and is missing some. This table has approximately 150,000 clones, approximately 89% appearing once. The source was peripheral blood, collected on day 0 of AZD1222 vaccination. These receptors came from an adult in good health. The CDR3 runs from the conserved cysteine through the conserved F or W. D genes are given only for firm matches. Size is omitted from some rows. Given values are once, few, many or a class for expanded clones.

D gene | J gene | V gene | clone size | CDR3 protein | CDR3 DNA
TRBD2 | TRBJ2-1 | TRBV6-6 | once | CASSDSDSGWYNEQFF | TGTGCCAGCAGTGACTCAGATAGCGGGTGGTACAATGAGCAGTTCTTC
NA | TRBJ1-2 | TRBV28 | many | CATRGQKGYTF | TGTGCCACCAGAGGACAGAAGGGCTACACCTTC
TRBD1 | TRBJ1-5 | TRBV5-8 | NA | CATSSGTGPPGQPQHF | TGTGCCACCTCCTCCGGGACAGGGCCTCCGGGGCAGCCCCAGCATTTT
NA | TRBJ1-2 | TRBV29-1 | NA | CSVVYKDYGYTF | TGCAGCGTTGTGTACAAAGACTATGGCTACACCTTC
NA | TRBJ2-7 | TRBV7-9 | NA | CASSWLQREQYF | TGTGCCAGCAGCTGGCTACAGCGCGAGCAGTACTTC
TRBD2 | TRBJ2-3 | TRBV6-5 | NA | CASSSPIAGVTDTQYF | TGTGCCAGCAGTTCCCCTATAGCGGGAGTTACAGATACGCAGTATTTT
NA | TRBJ2-4 | TRBV2 | NA | CASSDRAGGNIQYF | TGTGCCAGCAGTGACAGGGCCGGGGGAAACATTCAGTACTTC
NA | TRBJ1-5 | TRBV6-2/TRBV6-3 | NA | CASSYSTGTQPQHF | TGTGCCAGCAGTTACTCTACAGGGACTCAGCCCCAGCATTTT
NA | TRBJ2-1 | TRBV5-4 | NA | CASRSFAGSSYNEQFF | TGTGCCAGCAGATCCTTCGCTGGAAGCTCCTACAATGAGCAGTTCTTC
TRBD1 | TRBJ1-2 | TRBV2 | NA | CASSEAWDRGYTF | TGTGCCAGCAGTGAAGCCTGGGACAGAGGCTACACCTTC
NA | TRBJ2-5 | TRBV19 | NA | CASSSAGPKTQYF | TGTGCCAGTAGTTCGGCAGGGCCGAAGACCCAGTACTTC
NA | TRBJ2-7 | TRBV10-1 | NA | CASSESGRLGKVHEQYF | TGCGCCAGCAGTGAGTCGGGTAGGCTTGGAAAGGTCCACGAGCAGTACTTC
TRBD2 | TRBJ2-1 | TRBV5-1 | NA | CASSTGDLAGSYNEQFF | TGCGCCAGCAGCACGGGGGACCTAGCGGGCTCCTACAATGAGCAGTTCTTC
TRBD2 | TRBJ2-1 | TRBV29-1 | NA | CSVGAGGLSYNEQFF | TGCAGCGTTGGGGCGGGAGGGCTCTCCTACAATGAGCAGTTCTTC
NA | TRBJ1-4 | TRBV6-1 | NA | CASSEWDWTGNSNEKLFF | TGTGCCAGCAGTGAATGGGATTGGACCGGTAATTCTAATGAAAAACTGTTTTTT
NA | TRBJ2-7 | TRBV28 | NA | CASSLTPWGGSSYEQYF | TGTGCCAGCAGTTTAACTCCTTGGGGTGGGAGCTCCTACGAGCAGTACTTC
NA | TRBJ2-2 | TRBV12-5 | NA | CASGPSYTGELFF | TGTGCTAGTGGCCCGTCGTACACCGGGGAGCTGTTTTTT
NA | TRBJ1-2 | TRBV9 | few | CASSVAIGPLYGYTF | TGTGCCAGCAGCGTAGCGATAGGCCCGCTCTATGGCTACACCTTC
TRBD2 | TRBJ2-7 | TRBV19 | NA | CASSIEGGGLAESSYEQYF | TGTGCCAGTAGTATAGAGGGTGGGGGACTAGCGGAGAGCTCCTACGAGCAGTACTTC
NA | TRBJ1-2 | TRBV3-1/TRBV3-2 | NA | CASSQGHQGRGGYTF | TGTGCCAGCAGCCAAGGGCATCAGGGGCGCGGGGGCTACACCTTC
TRBD1 | TRBJ1-4 | TRBV19 | NA | CASLPGQGATNEKLFF | TGTGCCAGCCTACCGGGACAGGGGGCAACTAATGAAAAACTGTTTTTT
TRBD2 | TRBJ2-1 | TRBV5-1 | NA | CASSLGTSGDNEQFF | TGCGCCAGCAGCTTAGGGACTAGCGGGGATAATGAGCAGTTCTTC
NA | TRBJ2-3 | TRBV5-1 | once | CASSLAESSTDTQYF | TGCGCCAGCAGCTTGGCAGAGTCTAGCACAGATACGCAGTATTTT